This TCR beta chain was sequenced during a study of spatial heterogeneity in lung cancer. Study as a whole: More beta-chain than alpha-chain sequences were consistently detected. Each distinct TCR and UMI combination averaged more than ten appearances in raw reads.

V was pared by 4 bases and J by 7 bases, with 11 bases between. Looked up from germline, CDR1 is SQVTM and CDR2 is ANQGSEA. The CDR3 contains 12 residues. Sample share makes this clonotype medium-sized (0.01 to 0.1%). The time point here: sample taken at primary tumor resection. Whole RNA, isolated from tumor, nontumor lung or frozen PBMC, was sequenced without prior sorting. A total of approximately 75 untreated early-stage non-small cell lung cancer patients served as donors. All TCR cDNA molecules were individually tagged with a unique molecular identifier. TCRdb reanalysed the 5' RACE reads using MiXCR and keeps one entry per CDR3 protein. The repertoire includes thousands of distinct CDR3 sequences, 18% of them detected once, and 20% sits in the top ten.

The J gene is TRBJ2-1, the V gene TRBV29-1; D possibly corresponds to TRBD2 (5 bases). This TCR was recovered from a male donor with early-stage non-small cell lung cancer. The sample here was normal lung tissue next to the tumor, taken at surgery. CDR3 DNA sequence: TGCAGCGTTGGGGAGCGCCTTAATGAGCAGTTCTTC. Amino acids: CSVGERLNEQFF.